These T cell receptor beta chains were read from a single sample in a study of blood T cell repertoires in COVID-19. Measured with immunoSEQ multiplex PCR; TCRdb has only the in-frame clones, and not every one. The table records tens of thousands of clones, around four fifths of them present only once. The sequencing input was peripheral blood. The receptors here all came from a woman aged 70 to 79 with active or convalescent COVID-19. CDR3s include the opening cysteine and the closing phenylalanine or tryptophan. The D gene is left open where the match is weak. Clone size is shown for a subset of rows, as once, few, many or a class of expanded clone.

j_call | d_call | clone_size | v_call | cdr3_nt | cdr3_aa
TRBJ1-2 | . | . | TRBV13 | TGTGCCAGCAGCTTCGATACGGGGAGGTTCGCTAACTATGGCTACACCTTC | CASSFDTGRFANYGYTF
TRBJ2-1 | . | . | TRBV6-5 | TGTGCCAGCAGTTACGGGGACACCATCTACAATGAGCAGTTCTTC | CASSYGDTIYNEQFF
TRBJ1-4 | TRBD1 | . | TRBV30 | TGTGCCTGGAGGGGACGGGACAGGGTTGGAGAAAAACTGTTTTTT | CAWRGRDRVGEKLFF
TRBJ1-4 | . | . | TRBV12-5 | TGTGCTAGTGGTTCGTATGAAAAACTGTTTTTT | CASGSYEKLFF
TRBJ1-6 | . | . | TRBV28 | TGTGCCAGCAGTTCTAACGACAAGGATAATTCACCCCTCCACTTT | CASSSNDKDNSPLHF
TRBJ2-5 | . | . | TRBV5-1 | TGCGCCAGCAGCCCTAATCGCCAGGGTGTCGAGACCCAGTACTTC | CASSPNRQGVETQYF
TRBJ2-5 | . | . | TRBV5-6 | TGTGCCAGCAGCACCCGGAGGGTCAGGCAAGAGACCCAGTACTTC | CASSTRRVRQETQYF
TRBJ1-3 | . | few | TRBV19 | TGTGCCAGTAGTATGAGTGCGTACTCTGGTGAAAACACCATATATTTT | CASSMSAYSGENTIYF
TRBJ2-3 | TRBD1 | . | TRBV5-4 | TGTGCCAGCAGCAGACGACAGGGTGGCATGGATACGCAGTATTTT | CASSRRQGGMDTQYF
TRBJ2-1 | . | . | TRBV6-5 | TGTGCCAGCAGAAATTCAAGCTTCAATGAGCAGTTCTTC | CASRNSSFNEQFF
TRBJ1-2 | TRBD1 | . | TRBV5-1 | TGCGCCAGCAGCGGAGGGACAGCTAACTATGGCTACACCTTC | CASSGGTANYGYTF
TRBJ2-3 | . | . | TRBV6-5 | TGTGCCAGCATTCCACCCGAGAGGAGAGGGGGAACGCAGTATTTT | CASIPPERRGGTQYF
TRBJ1-2 | TRBD1 | . | TRBV6-2/TRBV6-3 | TGTGCCAGCAGTTACGCTCCCGGGACAGGGTTTCGGTATGGCTACACCTTC | CASSYAPGTGFRYGYTF
TRBJ2-5 | . | . | TRBV19 | TGTGCCAGTAGAAGGACGGGGCAAGAGACCCAGTACTTC | CASRRTGQETQYF
TRBJ1-6 | TRBD1 | . | TRBV27 | TGTGCCAGCAGTCTCACCGGGACAGGGACCAATTCACCCCTCCACTTT | CASSLTGTGTNSPLHF
TRBJ2-3 | TRBD1 | . | TRBV19 | TGTGCCAGTAGTATAGGGACAGGGGGCGCCGGCACAGATACGCAGTATTTT | CASSIGTGGAGTDTQYF
TRBJ2-5 | TRBD2 | . | TRBV7-2 | TGTGCCAGCAGCTTACAGCCCAGACTAGCGGGACCCCAAGAGACCCAGTACTTC | CASSLQPRLAGPQETQYF
TRBJ1-1 | TRBD1 | . | TRBV12-3/TRBV12-4 | TGTGCCAGCGGAAATACAGGGGGCTGGGCAGCTTTCTTT | CASGNTGGWAAFF
TRBJ2-1 | . | . | TRBV19 | TGTGCCAGTAGCAATGCAGACTCCAATGAGCAGTTCTTC | CASSNADSNEQFF
TRBJ2-1 | TRBD2 | medium-sized | TRBV11-3 | TGTGCCAGCAGCTTAGGACTAGCGGGAGGGAGTTCCTACAATGAGCAGTTCTTC | CASSLGLAGGSSYNEQFF
TRBJ2-6 | . | . | TRBV6-2/TRBV6-3 | TGTGCCAGCAGTCCCGATGGCGCCAACGTCCTGACTTTC | CASSPDGANVLTF
TRBJ2-2 | . | few | TRBV5-4 | TGTGCCAGCAGCTTGGGAGGCGGGGTAATCGGGGAGCTGTTTTTT | CASSLGGGVIGELFF
TRBJ2-5 | . | . | TRBV11-2 | TGTGCCAGCAGCTCCAGGGCAAGGGAGACCCAGTACTTC | CASSSRARETQYF
TRBJ1-2 | . | . | TRBV9 | TGTGCCAGCAGCGGGGGGGAGAGCCCTAGCTATGGCTACACCTTC | CASSGGESPSYGYTF
TRBJ2-7 | TRBD1 | . | TRBV7-9 | TGTGCCAGCAGCCAGTACAAGGGGGCCGGAGAGAGCGAGCAGTACTTC | CASSQYKGAGESEQYF
TRBJ1-1 | . | . | TRBV6-2/TRBV6-3 | TGTGCCAGCAGTTTCGTCTGGCGGGGCCAGAACACTGAAGCTTTCTTT | CASSFVWRGQNTEAFF
TRBJ1-2 | TRBD1 | . | TRBV5-1 | TGCGCCAGCAGCCCAGGACAGGGACCTAACTATGGCTACACCTTC | CASSPGQGPNYGYTF
TRBJ1-6 | TRBD1 | . | TRBV6-2/TRBV6-3 | TGTGCCAGCAGTCCGACAGGGGGCGCCAATAATTCACCCCTCCACTTT | CASSPTGGANNSPLHF
TRBJ2-5 | . | . | TRBV5-1 | TGCGCCAGCAGCTTGGTTGGGGGAGGTGAGACCCAGTACTTC | CASSLVGGGETQYF
TRBJ1-3 | . | few | TRBV3-1/TRBV3-2 | TGTGCCAGCAGTCCCTACAGGGCTAAAGGCTCTGGAAACACCATATATTTT | CASSPYRAKGSGNTIYF
TRBJ2-1 | . | few | TRBV19 | TGTGCCAGTAGCGGGAGATGGGGGGAGCCGAGCTCCTACAATGAGCAGTTCTTC | CASSGRWGEPSSYNEQFF
TRBJ1-1 | . | . | TRBV5-1 | TGCGCCAGCAGCTTGACACAGGTACCGAACACTGAAGCTTTCTTT | CASSLTQVPNTEAFF
TRBJ2-1 | TRBD2 | . | TRBV20-1 | TGCAGTGCTTCCCGACTAGCAGCTCAGTTCTTC | CSASRLAAQFF
TRBJ2-7 | TRBD2 | . | TRBV7-2 | TGTGCCAGCAGCTTTGGGGGACTAGCGGGAGTCTACGAGCAGTACTTC | CASSFGGLAGVYEQYF
TRBJ2-7 | TRBD1 | . | TRBV7-3 | TGTGCCAGCAGCGTAAACAGGGGTGAGCAGTACTTC | CASSVNRGEQYF
TRBJ1-2 | TRBD1 | . | TRBV28 | TGTGCCAGCAAGGTGGACAGGGGCTATGGCTACACCTTC | CASKVDRGYGYTF
TRBJ2-2 | TRBD2 | . | TRBV6-5 | TGTGCCAGCAGTCAGCGGGGGGTCACCGGGGAGCTGTTTTTT | CASSQRGVTGELFF
TRBJ1-2 | TRBD1 | . | TRBV6-5 | TGTGCCAGCCCACCGGGACAGGGGATCTATGGCTACACCTTC | CASPPGQGIYGYTF
TRBJ2-3 | . | . | TRBV30 | TGTGCCTGGAGTGGTGTTGCGGGAAGCACAGATACGCAGTATTTT | CAWSGVAGSTDTQYF
TRBJ1-5 | . | . | TRBV6-5 | TGTGCCAGCAGCCCCCGGAGCGGGAATCAGCCCCAGCATTTT | CASSPRSGNQPQHF
TRBJ2-7 | . | once | TRBV6-6 | TGTGCCAGCAGTTACGATCCCAGGGGGGCGTACGAGCAGTACTTC | CASSYDPRGAYEQYF
TRBJ2-2 | . | . | TRBV27 | TGTGCCAGCAGTAATCGGGGGTTGGGAACCGGGGAGCTGTTTTTT | CASSNRGLGTGELFF
TRBJ1-2 | . | . | TRBV30 | TGTGCCTGGAGTGTAGAGAGGGAATTAGGCTACACCTTC | CAWSVERELGYTF
TRBJ2-7 | . | . | TRBV7-9 | TGTGCCAGCAGCTTAGATCGAGCTATGAGCTACGAGCAGTACTTC | CASSLDRAMSYEQYF